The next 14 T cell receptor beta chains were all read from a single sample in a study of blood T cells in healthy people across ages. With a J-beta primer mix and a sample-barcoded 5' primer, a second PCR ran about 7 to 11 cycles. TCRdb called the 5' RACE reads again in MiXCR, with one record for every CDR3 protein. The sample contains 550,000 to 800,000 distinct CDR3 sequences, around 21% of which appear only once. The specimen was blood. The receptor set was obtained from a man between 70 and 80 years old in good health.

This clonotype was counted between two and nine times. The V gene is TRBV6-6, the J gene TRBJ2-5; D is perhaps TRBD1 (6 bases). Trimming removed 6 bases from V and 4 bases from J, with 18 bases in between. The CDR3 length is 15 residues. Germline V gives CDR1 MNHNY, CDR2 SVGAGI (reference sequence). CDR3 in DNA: TGTGCCAGCAGCGATCCGGGACACTTAGGAGAGACCCAGTACTTC. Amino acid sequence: CASSDPGHLGETQYF.

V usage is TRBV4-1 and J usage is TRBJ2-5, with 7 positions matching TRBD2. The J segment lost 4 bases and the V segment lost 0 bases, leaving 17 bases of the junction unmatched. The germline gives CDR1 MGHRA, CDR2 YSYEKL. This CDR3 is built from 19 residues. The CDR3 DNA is TGCGCCAGCAGCCAAGATAGTGCGGTCGGTCTTTTAGCGGGAGAGACCCAGTACTTC. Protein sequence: CASSQDSAVGLLAGETQYF.

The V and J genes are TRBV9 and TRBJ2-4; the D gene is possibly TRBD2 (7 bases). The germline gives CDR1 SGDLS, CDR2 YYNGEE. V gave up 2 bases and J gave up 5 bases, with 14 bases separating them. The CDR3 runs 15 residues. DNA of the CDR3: TGTGCCAGCAGCGTCCGGGGGGCTTCCGAAAACATTCAGTACTTC. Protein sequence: CASSVRGASENIQYF.

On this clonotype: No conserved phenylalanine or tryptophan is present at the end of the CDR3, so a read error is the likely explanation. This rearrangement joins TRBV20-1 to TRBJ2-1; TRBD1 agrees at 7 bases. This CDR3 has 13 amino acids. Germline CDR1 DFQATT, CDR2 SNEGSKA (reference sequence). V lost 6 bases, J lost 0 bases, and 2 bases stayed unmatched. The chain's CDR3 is CSASGGSYNEQFL. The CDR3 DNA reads TGCAGTGCATCAGGGGGCTCCTACAATGAGCAGTTCCTC.

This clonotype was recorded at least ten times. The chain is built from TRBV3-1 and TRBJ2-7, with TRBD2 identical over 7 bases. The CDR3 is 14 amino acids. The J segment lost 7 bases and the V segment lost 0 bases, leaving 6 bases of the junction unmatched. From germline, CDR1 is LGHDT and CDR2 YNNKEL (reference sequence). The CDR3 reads CASSQEAGTKEQYF. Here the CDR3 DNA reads TGTGCCAGCAGCCAAGAGGCAGGGACTAAGGAGCAGTACTTC.

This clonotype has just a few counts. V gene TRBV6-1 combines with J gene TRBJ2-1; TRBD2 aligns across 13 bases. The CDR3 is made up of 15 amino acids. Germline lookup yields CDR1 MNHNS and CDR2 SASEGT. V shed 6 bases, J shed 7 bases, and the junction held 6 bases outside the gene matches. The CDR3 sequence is CASSRTSGRRNEQFF. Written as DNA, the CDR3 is TGTGCCAGCAGCAGGACTAGCGGGAGAAGGAATGAGCAGTTCTTC.

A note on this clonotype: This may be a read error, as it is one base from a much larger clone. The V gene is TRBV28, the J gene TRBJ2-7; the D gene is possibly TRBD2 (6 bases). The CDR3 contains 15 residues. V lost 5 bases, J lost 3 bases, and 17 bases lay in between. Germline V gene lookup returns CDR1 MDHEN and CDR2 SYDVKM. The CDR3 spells CASSPGASAIYEQYF. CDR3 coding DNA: TGTGCCAGCAGTCCCGGGGCTAGCGCGATCTACGAGCAGTACTTC. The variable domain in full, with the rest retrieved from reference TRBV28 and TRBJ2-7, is DVKVTQSSRYLVKRTGEKVFLECVQDMDHENMFWYRQDPGLGLRLIYFSYDVKMKEKGDIPEGYSVSREKKERFSLILESASTNQTSMYLCASSPGASAIYEQYFGPGTRLTVT.

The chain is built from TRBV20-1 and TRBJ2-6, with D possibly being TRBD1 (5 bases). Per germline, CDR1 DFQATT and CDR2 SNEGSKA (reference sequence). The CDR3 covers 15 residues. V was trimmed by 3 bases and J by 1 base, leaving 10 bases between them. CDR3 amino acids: CSASPDRSGANVLTF. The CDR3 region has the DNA TGCAGTGCTAGCCCTGACAGATCTGGGGCCAACGTCCTGACTTTC.

In nucleotides, the CDR3 is TGTGCCAGTAGACCCGAGGGGCAGGGCCGCTACGAGCAGTACTTC. It codes for CASRPEGQGRYEQYF. The chain recombines TRBV19 with TRBJ2-5, with D tentatively TRBD1 or TRBD2 (5 bases each). The tail of the sequence fits TRBJ2-7 better, so the J call may be wrong. In germline, CDR1 is LNHDA, CDR2 SQIVND (reference sequence). The CDR3 extends over 15 amino acids.

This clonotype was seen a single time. CDR3 protein: CASSGSGIQGGEQYF. In DNA form, the CDR3 reads TGCGCCAGCAGCGGTTCGGGGATACAGGGAGGCGAGCAGTACTTC. This chain uses TRBV4-1 with TRBJ2-1; D may match TRBD1 or TRBD2 (6 bases each). The DNA end is more similar to TRBJ2-7, so the J call may be wrong. Per germline, CDR1 MGHRA and CDR2 YSYEKL. The CDR3 extends over 15 amino acids.

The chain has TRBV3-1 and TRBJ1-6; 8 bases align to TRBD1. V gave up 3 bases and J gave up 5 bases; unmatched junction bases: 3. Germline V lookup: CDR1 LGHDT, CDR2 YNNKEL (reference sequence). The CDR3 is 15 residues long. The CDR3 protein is CASSQGQDDNSPLHF. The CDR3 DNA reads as TGTGCCAGCAGCCAGGGACAGGACGATAATTCACCCCTCCACTTT.

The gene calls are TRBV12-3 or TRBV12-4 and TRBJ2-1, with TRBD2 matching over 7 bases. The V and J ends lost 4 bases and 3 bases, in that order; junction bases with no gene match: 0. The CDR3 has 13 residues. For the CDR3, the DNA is TGTGCCAGCAGTTGGGACTACTACAATGAGCAGTTCTTC. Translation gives CASSWDYYNEQFF.

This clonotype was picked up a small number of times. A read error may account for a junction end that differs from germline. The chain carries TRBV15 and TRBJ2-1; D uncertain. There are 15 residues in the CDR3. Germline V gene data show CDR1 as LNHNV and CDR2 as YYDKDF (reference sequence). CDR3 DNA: TGTGCCACCGGCAGAGATAGTCCAGGCTTCTATGAGCAGTTCTTC. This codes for CATGRDSPGFYEQFF.

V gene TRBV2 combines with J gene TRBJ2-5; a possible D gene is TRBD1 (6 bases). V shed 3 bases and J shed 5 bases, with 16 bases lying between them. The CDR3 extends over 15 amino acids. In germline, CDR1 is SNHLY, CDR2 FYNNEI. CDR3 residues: CASSEEQGDGETQYF. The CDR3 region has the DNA TGTGCCAGCAGTGAGGAACAGGGAGACGGGGAGACCCAGTACTTC.